This TCR beta chain appears in the sequencing data of a study of T cells in Graves' hyperthyroidism and ophthalmopathy (dated 2019 in TCRdb). About the investigation overall: Peripheral blood was sampled at the time of initial diagnosis, prior to any treatment. TCR V-J signatures able to tell the groups apart were searched for in a discovery cohort of 95 to 100 patients, of whom around 43 had Graves' ophthalmopathy and 55 to 60 had stable Graves' hyperthyroidism. Once sampling was done, hyperthyroidism patients were given methimazole at a starting dose of 30 mg daily, whereas ophthalmopathy patients were given high-dose intravenous methylprednisolone. In roughly six Graves' hyperthyroidism patients, the study also compared T-cell repertoires from thyroid tissue with T-cell repertoires from blood. The roughly 90 discovery patients were divided at random into training and test sets in a 7:3 ratio. An independent validation cohort of fewer than 20 hyperthyroidism patients and approximately 17 patients who later progressed to ophthalmopathy tested prospective prediction of ophthalmopathy. TCR Vbeta CDR3 sequencing of 130 to 150 peripheral blood samples (around 45 ophthalmopathy, 70 to 85 hyperthyroidism and around 17 progressor patients) is reported in the paper.

V loses 1 base of germline sequence and J loses 4 bases, and the interval between the two ends is 7 bases. Via the germline V gene (reference sequence), CDR1 is DFQATT and CDR2 SNEGSKA. Measured from the cysteine to the phenylalanine, the CDR3 is 12 residues long. Of all the DNA, just the CDR3 is kept, 36 bases in frame from base 1. Stable Graves' hyperthyroidism was defined as the absence of progression to ophthalmopathy over 18 months of follow-up. The hyperthyroidism patients were between 18 and 65 years old and newly diagnosed, with a disease duration of less than 2 months. Patients with uncontrolled infections, other autoimmune diseases, pregnancy or lactation were excluded. Diagnoses relied on clinical symptoms, serum thyroxine and TRAb, thyroid ultrasound and orbital computed tomography. PBMCs were isolated from about 9.2 ml of fresh peripheral blood by Ficoll-Paque density gradient centrifugation. Total RNA was extracted using Trizol reagent, and RNA quality was assessed on an Agilent 2100 Bioanalyzer.

The TCR beta CDR3 regions were amplified from RNA transcripts. A first-round RT-PCR of the TCR CDR3 used the HTBI primer set with the Qiagen OneStep RT-PCR kit. The libraries were constructed in a second round of multiplex PCR and then size-selected and purified. The libraries were sequenced on an Illumina HiSeq2000 using paired-end 100 bp reads. Concerning the study's data processing: SOAPnuke was used to process the raw data, removing reads that contained adapters or uncalled bases, had a mean Phred below 15, or lacked an exact match to the constant primer or identifier. COPE v1.2.5 was used to merge high-quality paired reads, and clonotypes were defined as unique nucleotide sequences. Clonotypes were aligned to IMGT TRBV, TRBD and TRBJ reference segments using MiTCR v1.1. The analysis was restricted to V-J combinations with a frequency above 0.0001, which together covered roughly 99% of the repertoires. A TCS score was defined as the ratio between F50 (clonal expansion) and ExV (chaos), using BLOSUM62-based TCRdist between CDR3 peptides within each V-J. Welch's t-statistics and random forest reduced 514 V-J features to about 13, which were used in a naive Bayes classifier (R e1071). Through fastp at Q25 and MiXCR, TCRdb rebuilt clones from the public reads, retaining in-frame beta chains. Each entry is one CDR3 protein sequence, shown with its most common DNA and genes. TCRdb's processing, not the authors', yielded these V and J calls. Recorded for this sample are around 580,000 distinct CDR3 sequences; roughly a sixth of them occurred a single time. The top ten hold 15% to 20% of the sample.

This clonotype was recorded at least ten times. Its target antigen remains unknown. No qualities accompany the bases; no much larger clone lies one base away. Paper-wide results and their limitations: Ophthalmopathy was separated from stable hyperthyroidism by a 13 V-J signature model, with over 85% sensitivity and roughly 81% specificity obtained in cross-validation and 80%/75% obtained in testing. During validation, the model predicted progression to ophthalmopathy a median of approximately 6.5 months ahead of onset, with around 65% sensitivity and under 85% specificity. Most expanded thyroid clonotypes (frequency above 0.001) were also found in blood, which suggests that blood repertoires may mirror thyroid immune responses. Sample size was not statistically predetermined, and investigators were not blinded to group allocation.

The rearranged segments are TRBV20-1 and TRBJ1-2; no D gene can be assigned with confidence. The TCR comes from a woman between 18 and 30 years old with Graves' hyperthyroidism. Material for sequencing was blood. The nucleotides read TGCAGTGCTAGAGTTGATGCCTATGGCTACACCTTC. The translation is CSARVDAYGYTF.